The 19 T cell receptor beta chains below come from one sample, sequenced in a study of T cell responses to AZD1222 COVID-19 vaccine. Profiled with immunoSEQ multiplex PCR; TCRdb holds only in-frame clones, not every one. The sample includes some 75,000 clones, roughly 90% of them seen just once. Sequencing was performed on peripheral blood, taken on day 0 of AZD1222 vaccination. The receptors stem from an adult in good health.

This chain joins TRBV19 and TRBJ1-5, with 7 bases matching TRBD1. This CDR3 contains 15 residues. V lost 6 bases, J lost 2 bases, and 7 bases stayed unmatched. The germline CDR1 and CDR2 sequences are LNHDA and SQIVND (reference sequence). The CDR3 sequence: CASRRGRGGNQPQHF. CDR3 coding DNA: TGTGCCAGTAGGAGGGGGCGCGGAGGCAATCAGCCCCAGCATTTT.

This clone was detected only a few times. The gene calls are TRBV10-3 and TRBJ1-3; D is perhaps TRBD1 (5 bases). V was shortened by 3 bases and J by 4 bases, with 10 bases between the two germline ends. Looked up from germline, CDR1 is ENHRY and CDR2 is SYGVKD. The CDR3 totals 14 residues. The CDR3 region has the DNA TGTGCCATCAGTGACGGGACTTCGGGAAACACCATATATTTT. It encodes CAISDGTSGNTIYF.

CDR3 DNA sequence: TGTGCCAGTACCTCCGGGGGTGTGGGCACTGAAGCTTTCTTT. Translation: CASTSGGVGTEAFF. The V call is TRBV19, the J call TRBJ1-1; TRBD1 might be the D (5 bases). V was shortened by 7 bases and J by 4 bases, with 16 bases between the two germline ends. The CDR3 length is 14 residues. In germline, CDR1 is LNHDA, CDR2 SQIVND (reference sequence). The variable domain in full, completed from reference TRBV19 and TRBJ1-1, reads DGGITQSPKYLFRKEGQNVTLSCEQNLNHDAMYWYRQDPGQGLRLIYYSQIVNDFQKGDIAEGYSVSREKKESFPLTVTSAQKNPTAFYLCASTSGGVGTEAFFGQGTRLTVV.

The V call is TRBV5-1, the J call TRBJ1-1; D unresolved. The germline CDR1 and CDR2 sequences are SGHRS and YFSETQ. The V end lost 1 base, the J end lost 0 bases, and 13 bases lay between the germline ends. The CDR3 runs 16 residues. CDR3: CASSLRADLLNTEAFF. The DNA for the CDR3 is TGCGCCAGCAGCTTGAGAGCAGATCTATTGAACACTGAAGCTTTCTTT. Full variable domain (rest looked up from reference TRBV5-1 and TRBJ1-1): KAGVTQTPRYLIKTRGQQVTLSCSPISGHRSVSWYQQTPGQGLQFLFEYFSETQRNKGNFPGRFSGRQFSNSRSEMNVSTLELGDSALYLCASSLRADLLNTEAFFGQGTRLTVV.

This chain links TRBV25-1 with TRBJ1-3; 10 bases are a match to TRBD1. V trimming: 7 bases; J trimming: 2 bases; junction bases outside the gene matches: 5. The CDR3 has 15 amino acids. Germline CDR1 is MGHDK and CDR2 is SYGVNS. The CDR3 DNA is TGTGCCAGCACCGGGACAGGGGACCCTGGAAACACCATATATTTT. Its protein is CASTGTGDPGNTIYF.

V usage is TRBV6-5 and J usage is TRBJ1-2; D gene unclear. This CDR3 has 11 residues. CDR1 is MNHEY and CDR2 is SVGAGI in the germline V gene. V was shortened by 5 bases and J by 5 bases, with 6 bases between the two germline ends. The CDR3: CASSIIYGYTF. The CDR3 DNA is TGTGCCAGCAGTATTATTTATGGCTACACCTTC.

The CDR3 loop reads CASSTGTGGGTEAFF. DNA for the CDR3: TGCGCCAGCAGCACCGGGACAGGGGGTGGCACTGAAGCTTTCTTT. The genes are TRBV5-1 and TRBJ1-1; 11 bases fit TRBD1. The CDR3 consists of 15 residues. V gave up 4 bases and J gave up 4 bases; unmatched junction bases: 6. CDR1 is SGHRS and CDR2 is YFSETQ in the germline V gene.

The V call is TRBV7-8, the J call TRBJ1-5, with D hard to call. Trimming removed 5 bases from V and 3 bases from J, with 8 bases in between. This CDR3 has 13 amino acids. Germline-derived CDR1 and CDR2 are SGHVS and FQNEAQ. Written as DNA, the CDR3 is TGTGCCAGCAGCGACGACTCCAATCAGCCCCAGCATTTT. This encodes CASSDDSNQPQHF. The full variable domain, in which reference TRBV7-8 and TRBJ1-5 provide the parts outside the CDR3, is GAGVSQSPRYKVAKRGQDVALRCDPISGHVSLFWYQQALGQGPEFLTYFQNEAQLDKSGLPSDRFFAERPEGSVSTLKIQRTQQEDSAVYLCASSDDSNQPQHFGDGTRLSIL.

This chain uses TRBV4-1 with TRBJ2-1; D uncertain. There are 16 residues in the CDR3. V lost 0 bases and J lost 1, with 10 bases in between. In germline, CDR1 is MGHRA, CDR2 YSYEKL. In nucleotides, the CDR3 is TGCGCCAGCAGCCAAGATTCCACGCCATCCTACAATGAGCAGTTCTTC. Translated: CASSQDSTPSYNEQFF.

V and J are TRBV5-1 and TRBJ2-7; D may be TRBD2 (6 bases). Germline values: CDR1 SGHRS, CDR2 YFSETQ. Trimming cost V 0 bases and J 1 base, with 14 bases left between them. The CDR3 length is 16 residues. In DNA, the CDR3 is TGCGCCAGCAGCTTGGCCGGGGCGGGACGGTCCTACGAGCAGTACTTC. Amino acids: CASSLAGAGRSYEQYF.

This chain uses TRBV11-2 with TRBJ2-7; 9 positions match TRBD1. This CDR3 is 12 amino acids long. The J segment lost 4 bases and the V segment lost 7 bases, leaving 2 bases of the junction unmatched. The germline V gene has CDR1 SGHAT and CDR2 FQNNGV. CDR3 region: CASMGQGYEQYF. The CDR3 nucleotides are TGTGCCAGCATGGGACAGGGTTACGAGCAGTACTTC.

V is TRBV30 and J is TRBJ1-6; D possibly corresponds to TRBD1 (6 bases). The CDR3 runs 14 residues. The germline V and J ends were trimmed by 1 base and 6 bases, with 10 bases remaining between them. Germline CDR1 reads GTSNPN; CDR2 reads SVGIG (reference sequence). The CDR3: CAWSGRGGNSPLHF. The CDR3 coding sequence is TGTGCCTGGAGTGGGAGAGGGGGTAATTCACCCCTCCACTTT.

This chain joins TRBV28 and TRBJ1-4, with TRBD1 as a possible D gene (6 bases). Trimming left V 5 bases short and J 11 bases short, with 15 bases between. This CDR3 is built from 13 residues. Per the germline V gene, CDR1 is MDHEN and CDR2 is SYDVKM. CDR3 sequence (DNA): TGTGCCAGCAGTCCTCCGGACAGACGGAAACTGTTTTTT. Protein sequence: CASSPPDRRKLFF. The whole variable domain, filled in from reference TRBV28 and TRBJ1-4, reads DVKVTQSSRYLVKRTGEKVFLECVQDMDHENMFWYRQDPGLGLRLIYFSYDVKMKEKGDIPEGYSVSREKKERFSLILESASTNQTSMYLCASSPPDRRKLFFGSGTQLSVL.

The V call is TRBV18, the J call TRBJ2-3; 13 nucleotides align to TRBD2. V shed 3 bases, J shed 2 bases, and the junction held 8 bases outside the gene matches. This CDR3 spans 18 amino acids. Germline V gene data show CDR1 as KGHSH and CDR2 as LQKENI. The CDR3 DNA follows: TGTGCCAGCTCACCCTCCGGACTAGCGGGAGTAACCACAGATACGCAGTATTTT. The encoded protein is CASSPSGLAGVTTDTQYF.

This clone was observed a single time. This sequence joins TRBV3-1 (or the pseudogene TRBV3-2) and TRBJ2-1, with TRBD2 matching over 9 bases. The CDR3 sequence is 15 residues long. Germline lookup yields CDR1 LGHDT and CDR2 YNNKEL (reference sequence). With V trimmed by 4 bases and J by 4 bases, 5 bases remained unmatched. This CDR3 is CASSRAGGSYNEQFF. CDR3 coding DNA: TGTGCCAGCAGCCGGGCGGGAGGGTCTTACAATGAGCAGTTCTTC.

The chain couples TRBV7-6 to TRBJ1-5; D might be TRBD1 (6 bases). The germline CDR1 and CDR2 sequences are SGHVS and FNYEAQ. V dropped 5 bases and J dropped 0 bases, with 14 bases sitting between them. The CDR3 loop spans 16 amino acids. The CDR3: CASSASGQISNQPQHF. In DNA, the CDR3 is TGTGCCAGCAGCGCCTCAGGACAGATTAGCAATCAGCCCCAGCATTTT.

This chain uses TRBV4-1 with TRBJ1-6; D perhaps matches TRBD1 (5 bases). The CDR3 contains 17 residues. Germline CDR1 MGHRA, CDR2 YSYEKL. Trimming shortened V by 1 base and J by 4 bases, and 14 bases separated the two germline ends. The chain's CDR3 is CASSQGTAGRYNSPLHF. The CDR3, as DNA: TGCGCCAGCAGCCAAGGTACGGCAGGGCGATATAATTCACCCCTCCACTTT.

The genes are TRBV11-2 and TRBJ1-3; D possibly corresponds to TRBD1 (6 bases). Trimming removed 1 base from V and 5 bases from J, with 9 bases in between. The CDR3 totals 14 residues. Germline values: CDR1 SGHAT, CDR2 FQNNGV. This chain's CDR3 is CASSLVRGRNTIYF. In DNA, the CDR3 is TGTGCCAGCAGCTTAGTGAGGGGGAGAAACACCATATATTTT.

The CDR3 bases are TGTGCCTGGAGTGGACAGAGTAATTCACCCCTCCACTTT. Its translation is CAWSGQSNSPLHF. The chain carries TRBV30 and TRBJ1-6, with a tentative D call TRBD1 (5 bases). CDR3 length: 13 residues. Between the trimmed V and J ends, which lost 1 base and 6 bases, there was a span of 7 bases. CDR1 and CDR2 (germline): GTSNPN, SVGIG (reference sequence).